This T cell receptor (beta chain) emerged from a study of T cells in Graves' hyperthyroidism and ophthalmopathy. This clonotype was seen ten or more times. The J segment lost 2 bases and the V segment lost 6 bases, leaving 12 bases of the junction unmatched. Germline V lookup: CDR1 DFQATT, CDR2 SNEGSKA (reference sequence). CDR3 length: 15 amino acids. RNA transcripts provided the source from which TCR beta CDR3 regions were amplified. Using the HTBI primer set, a first-round RT-PCR was run on the TCR CDR3. Each CDR3 protein gets one entry after TCRdb re-called the multiplex PCR reads with MiXCR. The sample gives hundreds of thousands of distinct CDR3 sequences, about a fifth of which show up once; about 4% is in the top ten.

The J gene is TRBJ2-5, the V gene TRBV20-1; 7 positions match TRBD2. The sequence came from a woman in her late teens or twenties with Graves' hyperthyroidism. The sample was blood. CDR3 bases: TGCAGTGCCTCCCCCCCGGGGGGATGGCAAGAGACCCAGTACTTC. Translating it yields CSASPPGGWQETQYF.